Shown below are 23 T cell receptor beta chains from a single sample sequenced in a study of Ad26.COV2.S vaccination and SARS-CoV-2 variants. The method was immunoSEQ multiplex PCR; TCRdb's version includes in-frame clones alone and lacks a portion of them. The table records hundreds of thousands of clones, roughly 90% of them present only once. Treatment noted: about 20 received Ad26.COV2.S at low or high dose, single or two shots; about 5 received placebo; per-sample allocation not given. Day 63 after the first injection of vaccine or placebo was the sampling time. The starting material was peripheral blood, obtained in a trial of Ad26.COV2.S vaccine versus placebo. Source of these receptors: a person between 18 and 60 years old who received the Ad26.COV2.S COVID-19 vaccine or a placebo.

This sequence joins TRBV3-1 (or the pseudogene TRBV3-2) and TRBJ2-1; D unclear. Per germline, CDR1 LGHDT and CDR2 YNNKEL (reference sequence). V lost 4 bases and J lost 0, with 10 bases in between. The CDR3 has 15 residues. The CDR3 sequence is CASSPSASSYNEQFF. Written as DNA, the CDR3 is TGTGCCAGCAGCCCATCCGCGAGCTCCTACAATGAGCAGTTCTTC.

The J gene is TRBJ1-5, the V gene TRBV30; maybe TRBD1 (5 bases). The germline CDR1 and CDR2 sequences are GTSNPN and SVGIG (reference sequence). The CDR3 is 17 residues long. Trimming pared 0 bases from V and 0 bases from J, leaving 15 bases between. Here the CDR3 DNA reads TGTGCCTGGAGTGTATTTAACCGGGGGTATAGCAATCAGCCCCAGCATTTT. Protein: CAWSVFNRGYSNQPQHF. The entire variable domain, with the rest obtained from reference TRBV30 and TRBJ1-5, is as follows: SQTIHQWPATLVQPVGSPLSLECTVEGTSNPNLYWYRQAAGRGLQLLFYSVGIGQISSEVPQNLSASRPQDRQFILSSKKLLLSDSGFYLCAWSVFNRGYSNQPQHFGDGTRLSIL.

The chain links TRBV13 to TRBJ2-7; no clear D gene. The V end lost 5 bases, the J end lost 2 bases, and 13 bases lay between the germline ends. This CDR3 has 14 residues. Germline V CDR1 and CDR2: PRHDT, FYEKMQ (reference sequence). The CDR3 loop reads CASSPVGPTYEQYF. The DNA of the CDR3 is TGTGCCAGCAGCCCCGTAGGACCAACCTACGAGCAGTACTTC.

The chain combines TRBV6-6 with TRBJ2-1; 10 positions match TRBD2. The CDR3 is 16 amino acids. The J segment lost 5 bases and the V segment lost 6 bases, leaving 10 bases of the junction unmatched. The germline gives CDR1 MNHNY, CDR2 SVGAGI (reference sequence). CDR3 sequence: CASRLDSGGTHNEQFF. In nucleotides, the CDR3 is TGTGCCAGCAGATTAGATAGCGGGGGGACCCACAATGAGCAGTTCTTC.

The gene calls are TRBV7-2 and TRBJ1-2; D unresolved. V lost 5 bases, J lost 8 bases, and 15 bases lay in between. The CDR3 sequence is 13 residues long. Germline lookup yields CDR1 SGHTA and CDR2 FQGNSA. The CDR3 nucleotides are TGTGCCAGCAGCCTAGAGCGGCAGATCGGCTACACCTTC. It codes for CASSLERQIGYTF. Together with reference TRBV7-2 and TRBJ1-2, the CDR3 gives the full variable domain: GAGVSQSPSNKVTEKGKDVELRCDPISGHTALYWYRQSLGQGLEFLIYFQGNSAPDKSGLPSDRFSAERTGGSVSTLTIQRTQQEDSAVYLCASSLERQIGYTFGSGTRLTVV.

The rearrangement joins TRBV7-9 to TRBJ2-1, with TRBD2 matching 13 bases. The ends lost 5 bases at V and 8 bases at J; junction bases unmatched: 9. Germline assignment: CDR1 SEHNR and CDR2 FQNEAQ (reference sequence). The CDR3 has 16 amino acids. The CDR3 DNA reads as TGTGCCAGCAGCGAACTAGCGGGAGGGGGTTTGGATGAGCAGTTCTTC. Amino acids: CASSELAGGGLDEQFF.

V gene TRBV30 combines with J gene TRBJ1-5, with TRBD1 matching over 8 bases. After removal of 5 bases from V and 4 bases from J, the junction contained 4 bases not matched to a gene. The CDR3 is 13 amino acids. CDR1 and CDR2 (germline): GTSNPN, SVGIG (reference sequence). CDR3 in amino acids: CAWGTGQNQPQHF. CDR3 nucleotide sequence: TGTGCCTGGGGGACAGGCCAGAATCAGCCCCAGCATTTT.

The chain uses TRBV30 and TRBJ2-7, with D unresolved. This CDR3 spans 13 amino acids. Per the germline V gene, CDR1 is GTSNPN and CDR2 is SVGIG (reference sequence). V was cut by 2 bases and J by 7 bases, with 15 bases left in between. The chain's CDR3 is CAWSNSWQREQYF. CDR3 bases: TGTGCCTGGAGTAACTCTTGGCAGAGAGAGCAGTACTTC.

The chain uses TRBV30 and TRBJ1-1; TRBD1 agrees at 7 bases. The CDR3 totals 13 residues. CDR1 is GTSNPN, CDR2 SVGIG, per germline (reference sequence). CDR3 DNA sequence: TGTGCGCATTGGGGCGACAGGGCTACTGAAGCTTTCTTT. Its translation is CAHWGDRATEAFF.

The chain has TRBV6-5 and TRBJ2-3; perhaps TRBD1 as D (6 bases). The V end was cut by 4 bases, the J end by 2 bases, with 10 bases between. From germline, CDR1 is MNHEY and CDR2 SVGAGI. CDR3 length equals 14 residues. CDR3 protein: CASSFGQYTDTQYF. The CDR3 DNA is TGTGCCAGCAGTTTCGGACAGTACACAGATACGCAGTATTTT.

This clone is a singleton in its sample. The chain couples TRBV6-5 to TRBJ1-3; 8 bases are a match to TRBD1. In germline, CDR1 is MNHEY, CDR2 SVGAGI. Trimming cost V 7 bases and J 1 base; bases outside gene matches: 6. This CDR3 has 15 residues. The CDR3 DNA reads as TGTGCCAGCAAAGAAACAGGGGGATCTGGAAACACCATATATTTT. The encoded protein is CASKETGGSGNTIYF.

The chain couples TRBV29-1 to TRBJ2-7, with 10 bases matching TRBD2. With 6 bases clipped from V and 3 bases from J, the junction kept 11 bases outside the gene matches. From germline, CDR1 is SQVTM and CDR2 ANQGSEA. CDR3 size: 15 residues. The CDR3, as DNA: TGCAGCGTCACTCCCGGGACTAGCGACTACTACGAGCAGTACTTC. It yields the protein CSVTPGTSDYYEQYF.

In DNA, the CDR3 is TGTGCCAGCAGCCCGTCGACAGGGAGTACCTACGAGCAGTACTTC. Translation gives CASSPSTGSTYEQYF. The chain employs TRBV9 and TRBJ2-7, with 7 bases matching TRBD1. This CDR3 is built from 15 residues. Germline trimming cut 4 bases from V and 2 bases from J; bases unmatched to any gene: 9. Germline-derived CDR1 and CDR2 are SGDLS and YYNGEE. Full variable domain (remainder filled in from reference TRBV9 and TRBJ2-7): DSGVTQTPKHLITATGQRVTLRCSPRSGDLSVYWYQQSLDQGLQFLIQYYNGEERAKGNILERFSAQQFPDLHSELNLSSLELGDSALYFCASSPSTGSTYEQYFGPGTRLTVT.

The V and J genes are TRBV24-1 and TRBJ2-7; D is ambiguous. Germline loops: CDR1 KGHDR, CDR2 SFDVKD. Trimming took 4 bases from V and 2 from J, leaving 11 bases between them. The CDR3 runs to 14 residues. CDR3 bases: TGTGCCACCAGTGACAACGGAGCAGCCTACGAGCAGTACTTC. Encoded protein: CATSDNGAAYEQYF.

This clone was seen only a few times. The genes are TRBV10-1 and TRBJ2-3; either TRBD1 or TRBD2 may fit D (5 bases each). Per the germline V gene, CDR1 is WNHNN and CDR2 is SYGVQD (reference sequence). V was trimmed by 6 bases and J by 4 bases, leaving 14 bases between them. The CDR3 runs to 14 residues. The CDR3 sequence is CASRRDLMSDTQYF. In DNA, the CDR3 is TGCGCCAGCAGGAGGGACCTAATGTCAGATACGCAGTATTTT.

CDR3 sequence reads: CASSPNPLGDQYF. DNA for the CDR3: TGTGCCAGCTCACCAAATCCTCTGGGGGACCAGTACTTC. The gene calls are TRBV18 and TRBJ2-5; the D call may be TRBD1 or TRBD2 (5 bases each). The germline V gene has CDR1 KGHSH and CDR2 LQKENI. The CDR3 sequence is 13 residues long. V was pared by 2 bases and J by 10 bases, with 14 bases between.

The chain employs TRBV5-1 and TRBJ2-4, with D perhaps TRBD1 (7 bases). The length of the CDR3 is 13 residues. Trimming left V 0 bases short and J 9 bases short, with 10 bases between. Germline V lookup: CDR1 SGHRS, CDR2 YFSETQ. The CDR3 DNA reads as TGCGCCAGCAGCTTGGTCCAGGGGGGCATTCAGTACTTC. Its protein product is CASSLVQGGIQYF.

The chain couples TRBV2 to TRBJ2-7; 8 nucleotides agree with TRBD2. Germline CDR1 reads SNHLY; CDR2 reads FYNNEI. The CDR3 covers 13 residues. The junction had 4 bases not matched to a gene; V was cut back by 5 bases and J by 4 bases. Written as DNA, the CDR3 is TGTGCCAGCAGTAGACTAGCGCGGTACGAGCAGTACTTC. This translates into CASSRLARYEQYF.

The CDR3 sequence is CASSPRGQGAYEQYF. CDR3 nucleotides: TGTGCCAGCTCACCGAGGGGACAGGGGGCCTACGAGCAGTACTTC. The chain employs TRBV18 and TRBJ2-7, with 11 bases aligning to TRBD1. Looked up from germline, CDR1 is KGHSH and CDR2 is LQKENI. The CDR3 is made up of 15 amino acids. V dropped 3 bases and J dropped 2; count of bases not matched to a gene: 3.

This clone was seen once. The genes are TRBV11-3 and TRBJ2-3, with D possibly being TRBD2 (7 bases). Germline CDR1 is SGHNT and CDR2 is YENEEA. V lost 1 base to trimming and J lost 4 bases, with 12 bases between them. The CDR3 is 15 residues long. CDR3 nucleotide sequence: TGTGCCAGCAGCTTAGGTGGGGGGGCCCCAGATACGCAGTATTTT. Translated, it gives CASSLGGGAPDTQYF.

The rearrangement links TRBV9 to TRBJ2-2; D not resolved. The length of the CDR3 is 15 residues. Germline V gene data show CDR1 as SGDLS and CDR2 as YYNGEE. V gave up 0 bases and J gave up 3 bases, with 9 bases separating them. CDR3 bases: TGTGCCAGCAGCGTAGACAGAAGGGACACCGGGGAGCTGTTTTTT. It yields the protein CASSVDRRDTGELFF.

The V call is TRBV7-2, the J call TRBJ2-5, with TRBD2 identical over 9 bases. V dropped 1 base and J dropped 1; count of bases not matched to a gene: 4. Germline V gene sequence: CDR1 SGHTA, CDR2 FQGNSA. The length of the CDR3 is 16 residues. Here the CDR3 reads CASSLGGGRVQETQYF. The CDR3 nucleotides read TGTGCCAGCAGCTTAGGGGGCGGGAGGGTCCAAGAGACCCAGTACTTC.

V gene TRBV11-2 combines with J gene TRBJ2-1, with TRBD2 matching 7 bases. The ends lost 3 bases at V and 7 bases at J; junction bases unmatched: 6. The CDR3 is 14 amino acids. The germline CDR1 and CDR2 sequences are SGHAT and FQNNGV. The CDR3 DNA follows: TGTGCCAGCAGCTTCCGGGACTACCAAAATGAGCAGTTCTTC. It translates to CASSFRDYQNEQFF.